Sequencing of this T cell receptor (beta chain) was carried out in a study of OX40 agonist ivuxolimab in advanced cancers. Notes on this clone: The antigen remains unidentified.

CDR1 is SNHLY and CDR2 is FYNNEI in the germline V gene. There are 15 residues in the CDR3. Trimming took off 2 bases at V and 6 bases at J, with 15 bases between the two ends. Study-wide results and limits: Fewer expanded clones were found on average in CD4+ than in CD8+ T cells.

Produced via immunoSEQ multiplex PCR; TCRdb's table is partial and in-frame only. The sample lists 57,000 or so clones, 80% to 90% occurring once. V usage is TRBV2 and J usage is TRBJ2-3; tentatively, D is TRBD2 (6 bases). The TCR comes from an adult with an advanced solid tumor such as melanoma, head and neck, liver or kidney cancer. Specimen: CD4+ or CD8+ T cells sorted from blood, collected in a trial of the OX40 agonist ivuxolimab. In DNA, the CDR3 is TGTGCCAGCAGTGAATGGTTACAGCGGGCGGATACGCAGTATTTT. Its protein is CASSEWLQRADTQYF.